This TCR beta chain was recorded in a study of blood T cell repertoires in COVID-19. Overall study: The United States, Italy and Spain provided the acute and convalescent COVID-19 samples. In each case, the material was cDNA or gDNA derived from T cells, B-cell-depleted T cells, or PBMCs.

Per the authors' pipeline: For nucleated cells, counts were estimated from reference gene primer amplification. The protocol was immunoSEQ multiplex PCR, while the TCRdb copy is restricted to in-frame clones and leaves out a portion. V, J and clone size are those of that table, while D and trimming were read from the DNA. The table shows about 120,000 clones, with 55% to 75% occurring only once. CDR3 size: 14 residues. The germline CDR1 and CDR2 sequences are LGHDT and YNNKEL (reference sequence). V lost 0 bases and J lost 7, with 10 bases in between. This chain links TRBV3-1 (or the pseudogene TRBV3-2) with TRBJ2-1; maybe TRBD2 (6 bases). This clonotype was obtained from a woman aged 70-85 years with acute or convalescent COVID-19. The source material was peripheral blood. Written as DNA, the CDR3 is TGTGCCAGCAGCCAAGATGGGACTCCTAATGAGCAGTTCTTC. This encodes CASSQDGTPNEQFF.